This T cell receptor beta chain was documented in a study of T cell responses to AZD1222 COVID-19 vaccine. Study-level findings and limits: No repertoire was sampled before or during the peak T cell response, only after it. Nearly half of unique spike-specific TCRs reportedly avoided B.1.351 and B.1.1.7 mutated regions. Only 5 or 6 people who got AZD1222 tested seropositive at baseline. Two doses of AZD1222 preceded a rise in Spike-specific TCR breadth and depth.

The CDR3 totals 19 residues. The V gene's germline CDR1 is LGHDT and CDR2 YNNKEL (reference sequence). V gave up 2 bases and J gave up 6 bases; unmatched junction bases: 13. To note about this clone: Its antigen is currently unknown.

Assay used: immunoSEQ multiplex PCR; TCRdb lists only in-frame clones, some missing. The sample carries around 77,000 clones, 80% to 90% recorded once. This chain links TRBV3-1 (or the pseudogene TRBV3-2) with TRBJ2-2; 12 bases agree with TRBD2. Sequencing used peripheral blood, obtained on day 0 of AZD1222 vaccination. The TCR was taken from an adult in good health. The CDR3, as DNA: TGTGCCAGCAGCCAATCAAGTCTAGCGGGGGGGCCGAGGGCCGGGGAGCTGTTTTTT. This translates into CASSQSSLAGGPRAGELFF.